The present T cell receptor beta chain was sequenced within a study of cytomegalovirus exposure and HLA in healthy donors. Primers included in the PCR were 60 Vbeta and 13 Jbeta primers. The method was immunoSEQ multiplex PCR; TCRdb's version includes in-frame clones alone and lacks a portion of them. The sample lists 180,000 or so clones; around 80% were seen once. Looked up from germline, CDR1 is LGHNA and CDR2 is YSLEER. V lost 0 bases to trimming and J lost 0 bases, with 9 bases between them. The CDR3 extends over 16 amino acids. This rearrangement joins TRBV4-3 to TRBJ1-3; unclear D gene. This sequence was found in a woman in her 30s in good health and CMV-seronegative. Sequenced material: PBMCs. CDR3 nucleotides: TGCGCCAGCAGCCAAGACGCGGGCGGCTCTGGAAACACCATATATTTT. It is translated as CASSQDAGGSGNTIYF.